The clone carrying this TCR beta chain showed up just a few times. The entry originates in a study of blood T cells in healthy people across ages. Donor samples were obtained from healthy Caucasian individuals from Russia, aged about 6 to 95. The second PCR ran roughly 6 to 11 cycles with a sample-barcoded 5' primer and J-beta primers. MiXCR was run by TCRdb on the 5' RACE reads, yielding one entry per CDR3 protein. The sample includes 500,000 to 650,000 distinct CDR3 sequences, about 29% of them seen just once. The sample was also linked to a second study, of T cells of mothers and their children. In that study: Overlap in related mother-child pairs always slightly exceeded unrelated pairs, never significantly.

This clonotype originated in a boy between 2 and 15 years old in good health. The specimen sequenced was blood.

CDR3 bases: TGTGCCAGCACCACAGGACCTTCTGAAGCTTTCTTT. Translated, it gives CASTTGPSEAFF. The chain joins TRBV12-3 or TRBV12-4 to TRBJ1-1; D possibly corresponds to TRBD1 (5 bases). This CDR3 region has 12 residues. V lost 7 bases, J lost 6 bases, and 12 bases lay in between.